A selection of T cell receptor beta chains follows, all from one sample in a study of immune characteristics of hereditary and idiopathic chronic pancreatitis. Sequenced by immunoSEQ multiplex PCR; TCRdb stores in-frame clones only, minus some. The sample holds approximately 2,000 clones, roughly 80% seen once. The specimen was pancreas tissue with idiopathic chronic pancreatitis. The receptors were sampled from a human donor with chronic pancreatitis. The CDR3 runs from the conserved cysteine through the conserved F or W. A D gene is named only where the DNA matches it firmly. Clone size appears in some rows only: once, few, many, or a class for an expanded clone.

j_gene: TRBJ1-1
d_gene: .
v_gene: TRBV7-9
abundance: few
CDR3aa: CASSLENSSEAFF
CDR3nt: TGTGCCAGCAGCTTAGAGAATTCCAGTGAAGCTTTCTTT

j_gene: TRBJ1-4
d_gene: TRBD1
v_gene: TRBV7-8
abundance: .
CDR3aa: CASSLVPRGRGEKLFF
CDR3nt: TGTGCCAGCAGCTTAGTCCCCAGGGGGCGCGGTGAAAAACTGTTTTTT

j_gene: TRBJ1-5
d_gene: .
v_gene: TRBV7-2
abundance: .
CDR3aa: CASSLYRAPNQPQHF
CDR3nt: TGTGCCAGCAGCTTATACAGGGCCCCCAATCAGCCCCAGCATTTT

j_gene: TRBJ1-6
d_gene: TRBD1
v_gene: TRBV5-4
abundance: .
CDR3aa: CASSLGGTGGNSPLHF
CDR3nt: TGTGCCAGCAGCTTGGGGGGGACAGGAGGCAATTCACCCCTCCACTTT

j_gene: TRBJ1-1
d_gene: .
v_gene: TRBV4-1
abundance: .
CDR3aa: CASSQDRGGAPDTEAFF
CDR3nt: TGCGCCAGCAGCCAAGATAGGGGGGGCGCCCCGGACACTGAAGCTTTCTTT

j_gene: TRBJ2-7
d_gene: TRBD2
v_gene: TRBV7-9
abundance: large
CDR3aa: CASTPPGVAGFYEQYF
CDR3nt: TGTGCCAGCACCCCCCCTGGGGTAGCGGGGTTTTACGAGCAGTACTTC

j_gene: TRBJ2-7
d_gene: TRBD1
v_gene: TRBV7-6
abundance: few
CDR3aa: CASSLFETGGYEQYF
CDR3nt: TGTGCCAGCAGCTTATTTGAGACAGGGGGCTACGAGCAGTACTTC

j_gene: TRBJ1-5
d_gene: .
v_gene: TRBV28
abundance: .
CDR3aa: CASSLEDRDQPQHF
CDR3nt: TGTGCCAGCAGTTTAGAGGACAGAGATCAGCCCCAGCATTTT

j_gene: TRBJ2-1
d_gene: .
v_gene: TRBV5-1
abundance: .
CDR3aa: CASSREYNEQFF
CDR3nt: TGCGCCAGCAGCAGAGAATACAATGAGCAGTTCTTC

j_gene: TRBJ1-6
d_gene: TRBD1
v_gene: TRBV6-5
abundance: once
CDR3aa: CASSFDSGQGDSPLHF
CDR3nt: TGTGCCAGCAGTTTTGACTCGGGACAGGGTGATTCACCCCTCCACTTT

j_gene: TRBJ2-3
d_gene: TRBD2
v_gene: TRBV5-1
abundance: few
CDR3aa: CASSPSGNPTDTQYF
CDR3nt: TGCGCCAGCAGCCCAAGCGGGAACCCCACAGATACGCAGTATTTT

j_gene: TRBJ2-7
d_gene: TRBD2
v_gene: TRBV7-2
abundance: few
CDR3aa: CASSLMATSGNNEQYF
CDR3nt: TGTGCCAGCAGCTTAATGGCGACTAGCGGGAACAACGAGCAGTACTTC

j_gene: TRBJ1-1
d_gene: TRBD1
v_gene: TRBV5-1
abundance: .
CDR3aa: CASSLTTGLTEAFF
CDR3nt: TGCGCCAGCAGCCTAACGACAGGGCTCACTGAAGCTTTCTTT

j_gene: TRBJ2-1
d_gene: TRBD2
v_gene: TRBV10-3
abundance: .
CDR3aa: CAISGGSGVYNEQFF
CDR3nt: TGTGCCATCAGTGGGGGTAGCGGGGTTTACAATGAGCAGTTCTTC

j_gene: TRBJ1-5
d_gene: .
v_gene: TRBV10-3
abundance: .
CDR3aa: CASQGAANQPQHF
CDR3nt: TGTGCCTCCCAAGGGGCAGCTAATCAGCCCCAGCATTTT

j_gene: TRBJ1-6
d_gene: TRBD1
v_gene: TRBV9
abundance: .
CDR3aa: CASSVDSLIGQDYNSPLHF
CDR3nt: TGTGCCAGCAGCGTAGACTCCCTTATTGGACAGGATTATAATTCACCCCTCCACTTT

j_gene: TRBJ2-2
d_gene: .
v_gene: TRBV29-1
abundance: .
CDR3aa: CSVDPTGNTGELFF
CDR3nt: TGCAGCGTTGATCCGACAGGGAACACCGGGGAGCTGTTTTTT

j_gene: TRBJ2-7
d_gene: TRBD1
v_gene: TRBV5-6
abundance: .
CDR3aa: CASSLGTASYEQYF
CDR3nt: TGTGCCAGCAGCCTAGGGACAGCCTCCTACGAGCAGTACTTC

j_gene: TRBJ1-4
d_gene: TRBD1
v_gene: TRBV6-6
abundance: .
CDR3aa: CASSDRVSTGEKLFF
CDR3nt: TGTGCCAGCAGTGACAGGGTATCCACGGGGGAAAAACTGTTTTTT

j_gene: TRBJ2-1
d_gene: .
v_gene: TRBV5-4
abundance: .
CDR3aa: CASSSTGTEFYNEQFF
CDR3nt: TGTGCCAGCAGTTCTACCGGGACGGAATTCTACAATGAGCAGTTCTTC

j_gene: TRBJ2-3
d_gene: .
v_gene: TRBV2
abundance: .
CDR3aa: CASRGLARRTDTQYF
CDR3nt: TGTGCCAGCAGAGGATTGGCCCGCCGCACAGATACGCAGTATTTT

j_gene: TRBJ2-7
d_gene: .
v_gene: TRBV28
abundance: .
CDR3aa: CASSLGGPTDYEQYF
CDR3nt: TGTGCCAGCAGTTTAGGGGGACCAACCGACTACGAGCAGTACTTC

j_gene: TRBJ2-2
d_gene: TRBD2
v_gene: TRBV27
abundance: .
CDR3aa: CASTLRGGGVLVGTGELFF
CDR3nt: TGTGCCAGCACCCTAAGGGGCGGGGGGGTTCTTGTCGGCACCGGGGAGCTGTTTTTT

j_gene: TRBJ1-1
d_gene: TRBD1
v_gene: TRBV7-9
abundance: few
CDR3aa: CASNNRDRAPEAFF
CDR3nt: TGTGCCAGCAACAACCGGGACAGGGCCCCTGAAGCTTTCTTT

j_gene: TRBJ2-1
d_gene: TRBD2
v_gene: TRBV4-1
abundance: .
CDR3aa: CASSQPASGGYNEQFF
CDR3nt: TGCGCCAGCAGCCAGCCCGCGAGCGGGGGTTACAATGAGCAGTTCTTC

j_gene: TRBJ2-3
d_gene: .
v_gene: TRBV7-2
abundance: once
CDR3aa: CASSSPPPGDTQYF
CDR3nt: TGTGCCAGCAGCTCACCCCCTCCGGGAGATACGCAGTATTTT

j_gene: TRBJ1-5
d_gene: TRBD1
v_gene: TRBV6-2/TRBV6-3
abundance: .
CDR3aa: CASSLNTGGGQPQHF
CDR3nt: TGTGCCAGCAGTTTAAACACAGGGGGCGGCCAGCCCCAGCATTTT

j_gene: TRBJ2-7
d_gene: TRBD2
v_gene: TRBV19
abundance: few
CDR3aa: CASNERGGRRLYF
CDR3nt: TGTGCCAGTAACGAGCGGGGGGGCCGTCGTCTGTACTTC

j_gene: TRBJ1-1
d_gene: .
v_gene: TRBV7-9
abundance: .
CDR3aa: CASSLGQGEAFF
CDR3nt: TGTGCCAGCAGCTTAGGTCAGGGGGAAGCTTTCTTT

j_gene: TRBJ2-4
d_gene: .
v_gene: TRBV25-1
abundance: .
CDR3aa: CASSERDGIAKNIQYF
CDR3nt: TGTGCCAGCAGTGAGAGGGATGGCATAGCCAAAAACATTCAGTACTTC

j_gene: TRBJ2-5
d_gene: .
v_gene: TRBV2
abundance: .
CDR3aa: CASSEMASTQETQYF
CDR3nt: TGTGCCAGCAGTGAAATGGCTAGCACCCAAGAGACCCAGTACTTC

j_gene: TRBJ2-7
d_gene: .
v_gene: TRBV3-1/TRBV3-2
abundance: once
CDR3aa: CASSTLDREEQYF
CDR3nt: TGTGCCAGCTCCACTTTAGACAGAGAAGAGCAGTACTTC

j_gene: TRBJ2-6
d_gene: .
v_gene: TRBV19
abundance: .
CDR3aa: CASSSPRASGANVLTF
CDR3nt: TGTGCCAGTAGTAGCCCCAGGGCCTCTGGGGCCAACGTCCTGACTTTC

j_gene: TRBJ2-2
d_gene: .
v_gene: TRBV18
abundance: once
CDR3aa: CASSPAVNTGELFF
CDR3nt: TGTGCCAGCTCACCAGCAGTCAACACCGGGGAGCTGTTTTTT

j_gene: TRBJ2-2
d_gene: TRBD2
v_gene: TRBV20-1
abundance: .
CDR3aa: CSARGLAETNTGELFF
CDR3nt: TGCAGTGCTCGTGGACTAGCGGAGACGAACACCGGGGAGCTGTTTTTT

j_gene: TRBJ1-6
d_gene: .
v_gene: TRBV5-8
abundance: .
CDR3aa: CASRSGTAASGSPLHF
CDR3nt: TGTGCCAGCAGATCTGGGACTGCAGCCTCGGGTTCACCCCTCCACTTT

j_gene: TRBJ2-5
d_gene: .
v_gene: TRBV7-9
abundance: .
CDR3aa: CASSLSGGGGQETQYF
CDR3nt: TGTGCCAGCAGCTTAAGCGGAGGAGGCGGCCAAGAGACCCAGTACTTC

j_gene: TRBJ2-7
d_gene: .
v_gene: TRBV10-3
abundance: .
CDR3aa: CAIEAGMGEQYF
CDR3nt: TGTGCCATCGAGGCAGGGATGGGCGAGCAGTACTTC

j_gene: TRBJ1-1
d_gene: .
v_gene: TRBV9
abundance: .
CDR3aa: CASSVDPGANTEAFF
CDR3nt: TGTGCCAGCAGCGTAGATCCAGGGGCGAACACTGAAGCTTTCTTT

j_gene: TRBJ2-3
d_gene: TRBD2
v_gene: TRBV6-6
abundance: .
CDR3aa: CASSRGLAGGMDTQYF
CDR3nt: TGTGCCAGCAGTCGAGGACTAGCGGGGGGGATGGATACGCAGTATTTT

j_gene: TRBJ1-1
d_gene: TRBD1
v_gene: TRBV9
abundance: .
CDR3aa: CASSVGGQGAEAFF
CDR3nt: TGTGCCAGCAGCGTAGGGGGACAGGGCGCTGAAGCTTTCTTT

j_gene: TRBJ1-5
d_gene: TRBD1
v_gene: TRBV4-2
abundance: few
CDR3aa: CASSSDGQGAWPQHF
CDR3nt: TGTGCCAGCAGCTCCGACGGACAGGGGGCATGGCCCCAGCATTTT

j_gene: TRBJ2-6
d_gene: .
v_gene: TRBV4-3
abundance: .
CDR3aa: CASSQVGPSGANVLTF
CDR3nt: TGCGCCAGCAGCCAAGTGGGTCCCTCTGGGGCCAACGTCCTGACTTTC

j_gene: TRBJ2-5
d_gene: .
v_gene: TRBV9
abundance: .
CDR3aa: CASSVTGTRRRETQYF
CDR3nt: TGTGCCAGCAGCGTAACCGGGACCCGGAGGAGGGAGACCCAGTACTTC

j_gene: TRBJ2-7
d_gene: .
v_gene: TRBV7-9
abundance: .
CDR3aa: CASSTPGEQYF
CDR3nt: TGTGCCAGCAGCACCCCTGGGGAGCAGTACTTC

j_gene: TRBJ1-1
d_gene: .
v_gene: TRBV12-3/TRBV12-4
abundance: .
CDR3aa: CASSFGGNTEAFF
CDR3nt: TGTGCCAGCAGTTTTGGTGGGAACACTGAAGCTTTCTTT

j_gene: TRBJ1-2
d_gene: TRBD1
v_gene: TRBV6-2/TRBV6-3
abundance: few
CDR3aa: CASSGGTGSGYTF
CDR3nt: TGTGCCAGCAGTGGAGGGACAGGGAGTGGCTACACCTTC

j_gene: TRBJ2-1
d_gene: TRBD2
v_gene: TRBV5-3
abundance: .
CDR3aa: CARSSSGRDNEQFF
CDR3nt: TGTGCCAGAAGCTCTAGCGGGAGGGACAATGAGCAGTTCTTC

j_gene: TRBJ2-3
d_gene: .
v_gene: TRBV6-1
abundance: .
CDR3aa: CASSEEVAVSTDTQYF
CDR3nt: TGTGCCAGCAGTGAAGAGGTCGCGGTTAGCACAGATACGCAGTATTTT

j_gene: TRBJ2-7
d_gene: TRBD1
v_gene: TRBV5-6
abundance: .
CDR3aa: CASSPGQSSYEQYF
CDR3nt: TGTGCCAGCAGCCCGGGACAGAGCTCCTACGAGCAGTACTTC

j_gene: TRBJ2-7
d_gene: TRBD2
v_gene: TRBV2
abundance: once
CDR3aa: CASRIPGLGEQYF
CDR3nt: TGTGCCAGCAGAATTCCGGGACTAGGGGAGCAGTACTTC

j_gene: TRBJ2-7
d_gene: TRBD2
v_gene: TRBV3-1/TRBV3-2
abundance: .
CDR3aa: CASSQDGTSGGKYF
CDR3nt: TGTGCCAGCAGCCAAGATGGGACTAGCGGTGGGAAGTACTTC

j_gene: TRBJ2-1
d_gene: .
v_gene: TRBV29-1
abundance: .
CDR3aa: CSVEDPQRRAYNEQFF
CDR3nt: TGCAGCGTTGAAGATCCGCAGCGGAGGGCCTACAATGAGCAGTTCTTC

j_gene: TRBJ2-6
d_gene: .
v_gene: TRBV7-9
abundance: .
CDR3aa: CASSPNPSSGANVLTF
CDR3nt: TGTGCCAGCAGCCCCAACCCGAGCTCTGGGGCCAACGTCCTGACTTTC

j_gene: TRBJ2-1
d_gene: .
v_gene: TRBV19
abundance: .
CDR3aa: CASSIGQNLQQFF
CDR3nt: TGTGCCAGTAGTATCGGGCAGAATCTACAGCAGTTCTTC

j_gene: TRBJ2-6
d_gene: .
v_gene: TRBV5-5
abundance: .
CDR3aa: CASSLGGPGSAGANVLTF
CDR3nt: TGTGCCAGCAGCTTGGGGGGCCCCGGGAGCGCCGGGGCCAACGTCCTGACTTTC

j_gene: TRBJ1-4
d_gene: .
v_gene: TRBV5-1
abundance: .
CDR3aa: CASSLEGRANEKLFF
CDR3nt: TGCGCCAGCAGCTTGGAGGGTAGGGCTAATGAAAAACTGTTTTTT

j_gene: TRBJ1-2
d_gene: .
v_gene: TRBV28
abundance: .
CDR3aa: CASQMAGGEGYTF
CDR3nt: TGTGCCAGCCAAATGGCGGGGGGGGAGGGCTACACCTTC

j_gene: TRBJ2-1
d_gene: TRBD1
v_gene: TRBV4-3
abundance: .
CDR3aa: CASSGQGGNPTPDNEQFF
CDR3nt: TGCGCCAGCAGCGGACAGGGTGGTAACCCAACCCCCGACAATGAGCAGTTCTTC